This T cell receptor (beta chain) was captured in a study of T cell responses to AZD1222 COVID-19 vaccine. Measured with immunoSEQ multiplex PCR; TCRdb has only the in-frame clones, and not every one. The sample lists fewer than 120,000 clones; 85% to 95% were seen once. Study-level findings and limits: Reportedly, close to half of spike-specific TCRs are directed against unmutated variant regions. With two AZD1222 doses given, Spike-specific TCR breadth and depth both rose. Every sample of the repertoires postdated the peak T cell response. Only a handful of AZD1222 recipients, about six in all, had baseline seropositivity.

As regards this clone: The antigen remains undetermined.

This receptor was identified in an adult in good health. Sequenced here: peripheral blood, sampled on day 0 of AZD1222 vaccination.

As DNA, the CDR3 is TGTGCCAGCAGTTTCCGTGGGGCGTACTCCGGGGAGCTGTTTTTT. Translating gives CASSFRGAYSGELFF. This chain connects TRBV28 to TRBJ2-2; perhaps TRBD1 as D (5 bases). The CDR3 has 15 amino acids. The ends were cut back, 3 bases at V and 6 bases at J, with 14 bases in the middle. Germline loops: CDR1 MDHEN, CDR2 SYDVKM. Filled out from reference TRBV28 and TRBJ2-2, the complete variable domain reads DVKVTQSSRYLVKRTGEKVFLECVQDMDHENMFWYRQDPGLGLRLIYFSYDVKMKEKGDIPEGYSVSREKKERFSLILESASTNQTSMYLCASSFRGAYSGELFFGEGSRLTVL.